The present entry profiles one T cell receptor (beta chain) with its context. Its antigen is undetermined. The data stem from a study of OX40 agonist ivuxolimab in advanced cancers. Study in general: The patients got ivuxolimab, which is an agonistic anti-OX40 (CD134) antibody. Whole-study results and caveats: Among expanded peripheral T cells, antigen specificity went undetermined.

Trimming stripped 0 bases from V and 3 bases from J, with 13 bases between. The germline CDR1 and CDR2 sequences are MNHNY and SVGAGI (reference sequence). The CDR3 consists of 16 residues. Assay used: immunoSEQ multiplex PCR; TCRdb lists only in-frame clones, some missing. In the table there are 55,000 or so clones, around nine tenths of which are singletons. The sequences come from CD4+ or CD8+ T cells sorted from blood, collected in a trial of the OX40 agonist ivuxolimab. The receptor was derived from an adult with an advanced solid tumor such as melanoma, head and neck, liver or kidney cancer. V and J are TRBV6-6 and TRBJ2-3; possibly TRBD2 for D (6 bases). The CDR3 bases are TGTGCCAGCAGTTACTCTCAGGGACTGTTGACAGATACGCAGTATTTT. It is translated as CASSYSQGLLTDTQYF.